The rows below give T cell receptor beta chains drawn from one sample of a study of T cell repertoires in cytomegalovirus infection. TCRdb recomputed calls from the reads with MiXCR, one row per CDR3 protein. This sample has some 250,000 distinct CDR3 sequences; roughly 10% occur once, and the top ten carry approximately 15%. The sequencing sample was made of PBMCs. These receptors were obtained from a human donor in good health (CMV status not recorded). Some clones in this sample may be carry-over from other donors' samples. CDR3s include the opening cysteine and the closing phenylalanine or tryptophan. Each record gives: D gene, CDR3 length, clone size, J gene, V gene, CDR3 DNA, CDR3 protein. D genes are given only for firm matches. Size values are once, few and many counts, or a class for expanded clones, and some rows have none.

d_call: TRBD2
cdr3_length: 18
clone_size: many
j_call: TRBJ2-2
v_call: TRBV7-2
cdr3_nt: TGTGCCAGCAGCTTTCGACTAGCGGGCAGGGAGGCCACCGGGGAGCTGTTTTTT
cdr3_aa: CASSFRLAGREATGELFF

d_call: .
cdr3_length: 13
clone_size: .
j_call: TRBJ2-5
v_call: TRBV11-3
cdr3_nt: TGTGCCAGCCGGAAACCGGACTTGGAGACCCAGTACTTC
cdr3_aa: CASRKPDLETQYF

d_call: .
cdr3_length: 12
clone_size: .
j_call: TRBJ1-1
v_call: TRBV7-2
cdr3_nt: TGTGCCAGCAGCTTAGACTCAGGGGAAGCTTTCTTT
cdr3_aa: CASSLDSGEAFF

d_call: .
cdr3_length: 14
clone_size: .
j_call: TRBJ2-2
v_call: TRBV20-1
cdr3_nt: TGCAGTGCTCGAGACCCGGGCGACACCGGGGAGCTGTTTTTT
cdr3_aa: CSARDPGDTGELFF

d_call: TRBD1
cdr3_length: 16
clone_size: many
j_call: TRBJ1-6
v_call: TRBV12-3/TRBV12-4
cdr3_nt: TGTGCCAGCAGTGTATCCGGGACAGCGAAAAATTCACCCCTCCACTTT
cdr3_aa: CASSVSGTAKNSPLHF

d_call: TRBD2
cdr3_length: 16
clone_size: .
j_call: TRBJ2-1
v_call: TRBV28
cdr3_nt: TGTGCCAGCAGTTTGACGGGACTAGCGGGACTACGGTGGCAGTTCTTC
cdr3_aa: CASSLTGLAGLRWQFF

d_call: .
cdr3_length: 12
clone_size: many
j_call: TRBJ1-2
v_call: TRBV7-9
cdr3_nt: TGTGCCAGCAGCTCGAGGACAGACGGCTACACCTTC
cdr3_aa: CASSSRTDGYTF

d_call: TRBD2
cdr3_length: 18
clone_size: once
j_call: TRBJ2-5
v_call: TRBV29-1
cdr3_nt: TGCAGCGTTGCTCTAGCGGGAGTTCACGAGCCACCTCAAGAGACCCAGTACTTC
cdr3_aa: CSVALAGVHEPPQETQYF

d_call: .
cdr3_length: 18
clone_size: many
j_call: TRBJ1-6
v_call: TRBV7-2
cdr3_nt: TGTGCCAGCAGCTTAGGGCCCCAGGGAGGGGTTTGGAATTCACCCCTCCACTTT
cdr3_aa: CASSLGPQGGVWNSPLHF

d_call: .
cdr3_length: 12
clone_size: many
j_call: TRBJ1-1
v_call: TRBV19
cdr3_nt: TGTGCCAGTAGTATAGGTACAGCAAAAGCTTTCTTT
cdr3_aa: CASSIGTAKAFF

d_call: TRBD2
cdr3_length: 16
clone_size: many
j_call: TRBJ2-5
v_call: TRBV5-6
cdr3_nt: TGTGCCAGCAGCTTGACCAGCGGGGGTCTCCAAGAGACCCAGTACTTC
cdr3_aa: CASSLTSGGLQETQYF

d_call: TRBD2
cdr3_length: 16
clone_size: few
j_call: TRBJ2-4
v_call: TRBV7-2
cdr3_nt: TGTGCCAGCAGCTTATACGGTGCGGGGGGGCCGAACATTCAGTACTTC
cdr3_aa: CASSLYGAGGPNIQYF

d_call: TRBD2
cdr3_length: 16
clone_size: many
j_call: TRBJ2-1
v_call: TRBV6-1
cdr3_nt: TGTGCCAGCAGTGACCGCCGGGGGGATTGGAACAATGAGCAGTTCTTC
cdr3_aa: CASSDRRGDWNNEQFF

d_call: TRBD2
cdr3_length: 15
clone_size: once
j_call: TRBJ2-1
v_call: TRBV7-2
cdr3_nt: TGTGCCAGCAGCGCTAGCGGGGGCCACTACAATGAGCAGTTCTTC
cdr3_aa: CASSASGGHYNEQFF

d_call: TRBD1
cdr3_length: 13
clone_size: .
j_call: TRBJ2-3
v_call: TRBV20-1
cdr3_nt: TGCAGTGCTCGGACAGGGGGCACAGATACGCAGTATTTT
cdr3_aa: CSARTGGTDTQYF

d_call: TRBD2
cdr3_length: 18
clone_size: .
j_call: TRBJ2-2
v_call: TRBV19
cdr3_nt: TGTGCCAGTAGTATCGGAGCTGGGCGCTGGGGAGGGACCGGGGAGCTGTTTTTT
cdr3_aa: CASSIGAGRWGGTGELFF

d_call: TRBD2
cdr3_length: 17
clone_size: many
j_call: TRBJ2-1
v_call: TRBV7-3
cdr3_nt: TGTGCCAGCAGCCTCGGGACTAGCGGGGGGTGGGGGAATGAGCAGTTCTTC
cdr3_aa: CASSLGTSGGWGNEQFF

d_call: .
cdr3_length: 13
clone_size: many
j_call: TRBJ1-2
v_call: TRBV7-2
cdr3_nt: TGTGCCAGCAGTTATTCCATGGGGATCGGCTACACCTTC
cdr3_aa: CASSYSMGIGYTF

d_call: TRBD1
cdr3_length: 12
clone_size: .
j_call: TRBJ1-5
v_call: TRBV6-6
cdr3_nt: TGTGCCAGCAGGGGGACAGAAGAAGCCCAGCATTTT
cdr3_aa: CASRGTEEAQHF

d_call: TRBD2
cdr3_length: 15
clone_size: many
j_call: TRBJ2-2
v_call: TRBV20-1
cdr3_nt: TGCAGTGCTAGGACGAGACTAGCGGGGGGCGGGGAGCTGTTTTTT
cdr3_aa: CSARTRLAGGGELFF

d_call: TRBD1
cdr3_length: 19
clone_size: many
j_call: TRBJ1-1
v_call: TRBV7-8
cdr3_nt: TGTGCCAGCAGCTTAGCGGGATGGGGGACAGGGGGACAAAACACTGAAGCTTTCTTT
cdr3_aa: CASSLAGWGTGGQNTEAFF

d_call: TRBD2
cdr3_length: 17
clone_size: many
j_call: TRBJ2-5
v_call: TRBV7-2
cdr3_nt: TGTGCCAGCAGCGGAATCGGGACTAGCGGGGGCCCGGAGACCCAGTACTTC
cdr3_aa: CASSGIGTSGGPETQYF

d_call: .
cdr3_length: 13
clone_size: many
j_call: TRBJ2-5
v_call: TRBV7-2
cdr3_nt: TGTGCCAGCAGCTTAGGACCCAAAGAGACCCAGTACTTC
cdr3_aa: CASSLGPKETQYF

d_call: .
cdr3_length: 15
clone_size: few
j_call: TRBJ1-5
v_call: TRBV19
cdr3_nt: TGTGCCAGTGTGGGGGGAGGTCTCGTCAATCAGCCCCAGCATTTT
cdr3_aa: CASVGGGLVNQPQHF

d_call: .
cdr3_length: 14
clone_size: many
j_call: TRBJ2-1
v_call: TRBV6-1
cdr3_nt: TGTGCCAGCAGTGAAGCGCTGACCTACAATGAGCAGTTCTTC
cdr3_aa: CASSEALTYNEQFF

d_call: .
cdr3_length: 14
clone_size: .
j_call: TRBJ2-7
v_call: TRBV4-1
cdr3_nt: TGCGCCAGCAGCCAAGCGAGTATATCCTACGAGCAGTACTTC
cdr3_aa: CASSQASISYEQYF

d_call: .
cdr3_length: 15
clone_size: few
j_call: TRBJ1-5
v_call: TRBV6-6
cdr3_nt: TGTGCCAGCAGTTACGGCAGGGAAGACAATCAGCCCCAGCATTTT
cdr3_aa: CASSYGREDNQPQHF

d_call: .
cdr3_length: 17
clone_size: many
j_call: TRBJ1-6
v_call: TRBV7-9
cdr3_nt: TGTGCCAGCAGCCCCATGACGGCGAGCTCCTATAATTCACCCCTCCACTTT
cdr3_aa: CASSPMTASSYNSPLHF

d_call: .
cdr3_length: 15
clone_size: .
j_call: TRBJ2-4
v_call: TRBV23-1
cdr3_nt: TGCGCCAGCAGTCAGACCGGGCCGGACAAAAACATTCAGTACTTC
cdr3_aa: CASSQTGPDKNIQYF

d_call: .
cdr3_length: 13
clone_size: many
j_call: TRBJ1-6
v_call: TRBV7-2
cdr3_nt: TGTGCCAGCAGCTTAGGGTTTAATTCACCCCTCCACTTT
cdr3_aa: CASSLGFNSPLHF

d_call: .
cdr3_length: 14
clone_size: many
j_call: TRBJ2-3
v_call: TRBV29-1
cdr3_nt: TGCAGCGTTTTGATCCCACAGGAGAGAAATACGCAGTATTTT
cdr3_aa: CSVLIPQERNTQYF

d_call: .
cdr3_length: 13
clone_size: many
j_call: TRBJ1-5
v_call: TRBV7-2
cdr3_nt: TGTGCCAGCAGCTCCTCGAGGGCTCAGCCCCAGCATTTT
cdr3_aa: CASSSSRAQPQHF

d_call: .
cdr3_length: 14
clone_size: many
j_call: TRBJ1-5
v_call: TRBV12-3/TRBV12-4
cdr3_nt: TGTGCCAGCAGTTTATCGTTTGGGAGTCAGCCCCAGCATTTT
cdr3_aa: CASSLSFGSQPQHF

d_call: TRBD2
cdr3_length: 16
clone_size: many
j_call: TRBJ2-3
v_call: TRBV3-1
cdr3_nt: TGTGCCAGCAGCCCCTTGGGACTAGCGGTCACAGATACGCAGTATTTT
cdr3_aa: CASSPLGLAVTDTQYF

d_call: .
cdr3_length: 15
clone_size: many
j_call: TRBJ1-2
v_call: TRBV15
cdr3_nt: TGTGCCACCAGCAGAGAAGGGAACAAGTTCTATGGCTACACCTTC
cdr3_aa: CATSREGNKFYGYTF

d_call: .
cdr3_length: 13
clone_size: many
j_call: TRBJ2-7
v_call: TRBV27
cdr3_nt: TGTGCCAGCAGTTCAATTAGCTCCTACGAGCAGTACTTC
cdr3_aa: CASSSISSYEQYF

d_call: TRBD2
cdr3_length: 12
clone_size: .
j_call: TRBJ2-7
v_call: TRBV28
cdr3_nt: TGTGCCAGCAGGTTGCGGGGGTACGAGCAGTACTTC
cdr3_aa: CASRLRGYEQYF

d_call: TRBD2
cdr3_length: 18
clone_size: few
j_call: TRBJ2-3
v_call: TRBV11-2
cdr3_nt: TGTGCCAGCAGCCCCGGTCACGGCGGGGGGCCAACCACAGATACGCAGTATTTT
cdr3_aa: CASSPGHGGGPTTDTQYF

d_call: .
cdr3_length: 12
clone_size: many
j_call: TRBJ2-3
v_call: TRBV11-2
cdr3_nt: TGTGCCAGCAGCCGTCGCACAGATACGCAGTATTTT
cdr3_aa: CASSRRTDTQYF

d_call: .
cdr3_length: 15
clone_size: many
j_call: TRBJ1-6
v_call: TRBV7-6
cdr3_nt: TGTGCCAGCAGCCCACTCGCCCCGGGGGACTCACCCCTCCACTTT
cdr3_aa: CASSPLAPGDSPLHF

d_call: .
cdr3_length: 14
clone_size: many
j_call: TRBJ1-2
v_call: TRBV5-1
cdr3_nt: TGCGCCAGCAGGCCAGGAGGGGTGCAGGATGGCTACACCTTC
cdr3_aa: CASRPGGVQDGYTF

d_call: .
cdr3_length: 14
clone_size: many
j_call: TRBJ2-7
v_call: TRBV7-2
cdr3_nt: TGTGCCAGCAGCCCCCTACAGGTCTCCTACGAGCAGTACTTC
cdr3_aa: CASSPLQVSYEQYF

d_call: .
cdr3_length: 12
clone_size: many
j_call: TRBJ2-1
v_call: TRBV7-2
cdr3_nt: TGTGCCAGCAGCCCCACCTACAATGAGCAGTTCTTC
cdr3_aa: CASSPTYNEQFF

d_call: .
cdr3_length: 19
clone_size: many
j_call: TRBJ2-5
v_call: TRBV7-2
cdr3_nt: TGTGCCAGCAGCTTATTCGGCTCCCCGGGGGCCGATGTACGGGAGACCCAGTACTTC
cdr3_aa: CASSLFGSPGADVRETQYF

d_call: .
cdr3_length: 11
clone_size: .
j_call: TRBJ2-3
v_call: TRBV18
cdr3_nt: TGTGCCAGCTCACCAATAGATGCGCAGTATTTT
cdr3_aa: CASSPIDAQYF

d_call: .
cdr3_length: 14
clone_size: .
j_call: TRBJ2-6
v_call: TRBV9
cdr3_nt: TGTGCCAGCAGCGTACACTCTGGGGCCAACGTCCTGACTTTC
cdr3_aa: CASSVHSGANVLTF

d_call: .
cdr3_length: 16
clone_size: many
j_call: TRBJ1-1
v_call: TRBV12-3/TRBV12-4
cdr3_nt: TGTGCCAGCAGCCCCCGGGGCGGGTTAACGAACACTGAAGCTTTCTTT
cdr3_aa: CASSPRGGLTNTEAFF

d_call: .
cdr3_length: 13
clone_size: many
j_call: TRBJ1-5
v_call: TRBV7-2
cdr3_nt: TGTGCCAGCAGCCTAAGCATCGATCAGCCCCAGCATTTT
cdr3_aa: CASSLSIDQPQHF

d_call: TRBD1
cdr3_length: 16
clone_size: many
j_call: TRBJ2-1
v_call: TRBV6-6
cdr3_nt: TGTGCCAGCAGTGTACAGACGGGACAGGGGTTCAATGAGCAGTTCTTC
cdr3_aa: CASSVQTGQGFNEQFF

d_call: .
cdr3_length: 18
clone_size: once
j_call: TRBJ2-1
v_call: TRBV7-6
cdr3_nt: TGTGCCAGCAGCCTCCCCGGGACAACCCCTGCCCCACCCAATGAGCAGTTCTTC
cdr3_aa: CASSLPGTTPAPPNEQFF